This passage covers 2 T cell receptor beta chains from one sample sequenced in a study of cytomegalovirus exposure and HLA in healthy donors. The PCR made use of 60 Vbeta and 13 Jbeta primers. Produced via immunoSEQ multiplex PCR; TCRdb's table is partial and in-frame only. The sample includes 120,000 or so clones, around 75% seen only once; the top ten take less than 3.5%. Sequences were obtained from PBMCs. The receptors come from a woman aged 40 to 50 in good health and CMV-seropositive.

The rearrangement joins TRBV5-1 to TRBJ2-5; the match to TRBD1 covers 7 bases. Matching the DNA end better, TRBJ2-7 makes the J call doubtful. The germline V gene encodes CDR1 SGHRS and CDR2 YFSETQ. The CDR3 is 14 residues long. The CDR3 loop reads CASSPGTASYEQYF. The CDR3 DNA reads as TGCGCCAGCAGCCCCGGGACAGCCTCCTACGAGCAGTACTTC.

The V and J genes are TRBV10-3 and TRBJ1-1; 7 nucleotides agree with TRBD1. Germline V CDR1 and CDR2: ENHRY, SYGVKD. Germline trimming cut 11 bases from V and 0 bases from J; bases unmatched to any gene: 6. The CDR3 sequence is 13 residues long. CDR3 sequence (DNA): TGTGCCGGACAGGCTTCGATGAACACTGAAGCTTTCTTT. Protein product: CAGQASMNTEAFF.